A single sample gave rise to the 20 T cell receptor beta chains below, sequenced in a study of T-cell memory formation after mild COVID-19. TCRdb reanalysed the 5' RACE reads using MiXCR and keeps one entry per CDR3 protein. The repertoire holds around 53,000 distinct CDR3 sequences, 12% seen once, with around a quarter in the top ten. The sample consisted of PBMCs or a T cell subset sorted from them (not recorded which). Receptors were obtained from a man between 18 and 29 years old who had mild COVID-19 (a few samples of this study predate the infection). Cell type and time point are not known.

The DNA of the CDR3 is TGTGCCAGCAGCTTAGCTGGACAGGGTAGCGAGCCCCAGCATTTT. It encodes CASSLAGQGSEPQHF. J is TRBJ1-5 and V is TRBV7-2, with 8 bases aligning to TRBD1. The CDR3 runs to 15 residues. The germline V gene has CDR1 SGHTA and CDR2 FQGNSA. Trimming cost V 0 bases and J 8 bases; bases outside gene matches: 6. The variable domain in full, completed from reference TRBV7-2 and TRBJ1-5, reads GAGVSQSPSNKVTEKGKDVELRCDPISGHTALYWYRQSLGQGLEFLIYFQGNSAPDKSGLPSDRFSAERTGGSVSTLTIQRTQQEDSAVYLCASSLAGQGSEPQHFGDGTRLSIL.

This clonotype showed up many times. The genes are TRBV5-4 and TRBJ2-1; D perhaps matches TRBD2 (5 bases). V was pared by 4 bases and J by 0 bases, with 11 bases between. The CDR3 sequence is 15 residues long. The germline V gene has CDR1 SGHNT and CDR2 YYREEE (reference sequence). CDR3 loop: CASSIERSSYNEQFF. In nucleotides, the CDR3 is TGTGCCAGCAGCATCGAGCGGAGCTCCTACAATGAGCAGTTCTTC.

The V gene is TRBV5-6, the J gene TRBJ2-7; D gene ambiguous. V was trimmed by 4 bases and J by 0 bases, leaving 8 bases between them. Germline CDR1 is SGHDT and CDR2 is YYEEEE. This CDR3 spans 13 amino acids. This CDR3 is CASSGVDSYEQYV. CDR3 coding DNA: TGTGCCAGCAGCGGGGTAGACTCCTACGAGCAGTACGTC.

V usage is TRBV4-3 and J usage is TRBJ2-3; D is unclear. This CDR3 has 16 residues. Trimming stripped 2 bases from V and 7 bases from J, with 19 bases between. Germline CDR1 is LGHNA and CDR2 is YSLEER. The CDR3 region is CASSQTPDPRTNTQYF. The CDR3, as DNA: TGCGCCAGCAGCCAAACCCCGGACCCACGTACAAATACGCAGTATTTT.

This rearrangement joins TRBV20-1 to TRBJ1-1, with D possibly being TRBD1 (5 bases). Germline CDR1 reads DFQATT; CDR2 reads SNEGSKA (reference sequence). The CDR3 spans 14 residues. Trimming stripped 5 bases from V and 1 base from J, with 14 bases between. CDR3 DNA sequence: TGCAGTGCTGGGAGTTGGAGGGGGAACACTGAAGCTTTCTTT. Residues: CSAGSWRGNTEAFF.

This clonotype was picked up a small number of times. V usage is TRBV12-3 or TRBV12-4 and J usage is TRBJ2-1; 8 bases are a match to TRBD1. CDR3 size: 13 residues. Trimming took 6 bases from V and 2 from J; bases not matched to a gene: 0. As DNA, the CDR3 is TGTGCCAGCAGACAGGGGGCCTACAATGAGCAGTTCTTC. Translation gives CASRQGAYNEQFF.

The CDR3: CASSFLAGANTGELFF. Written as DNA, the CDR3 is TGTGCCAGCAGCTTCTTAGCGGGGGCGAACACCGGGGAGCTGTTTTTT. V and J are TRBV7-9 and TRBJ2-2; 9 nucleotides align to TRBD2. Trimming at V came to 3 bases and at J to 0 bases, leaving 2 bases not matched to a gene. The CDR3 loop spans 16 amino acids. Germline V gene data show CDR1 as SEHNR and CDR2 as FQNEAQ (reference sequence).

This clonotype was seen a handful of times. V and J are TRBV7-2 and TRBJ2-5, with 8 bases identical to TRBD1. Germline assignment: CDR1 SGHTA and CDR2 FQGNSA. The CDR3 consists of 16 residues. V dropped 2 bases and J dropped 7; count of bases not matched to a gene: 12. The CDR3 DNA sequence: TGTGCCAGCAGCTTAAGGACAGGGACCAGCCGGGCGACCCAGTACTTC. Protein sequence: CASSLRTGTSRATQYF.

The chain is built from TRBV5-1 and TRBJ2-2; perhaps D is TRBD1 or TRBD2 (6 bases each). This CDR3 contains 15 residues. Trimming stripped 7 bases from V and 5 bases from J, with 18 bases between. Germline V CDR1 and CDR2: SGHRS, YFSETQ. CDR3 in amino acids: CASGRDTEGTGELFF. The CDR3 DNA follows: TGCGCCAGCGGGCGGGACACGGAGGGGACCGGGGAGCTGTTTTTT.

The chain recombines TRBV7-2 with TRBJ2-3; maybe TRBD1 (5 bases). CDR1 is SGHTA, CDR2 FQGNSA, per germline. V shed 2 bases and J shed 3 bases, with 9 bases lying between them. CDR3 length: 14 residues. CDR3 protein: CASSLRPGTDTQYF. In nucleotides, the CDR3 is TGTGCCAGCAGCTTAAGGCCAGGGACAGATACGCAGTATTTT.

The table lists this clonotype with a few counts. This chain uses TRBV18 with TRBJ1-6; perhaps TRBD1 as D (5 bases). Germline V gives CDR1 KGHSH, CDR2 LQKENI. Trimming took off 3 bases at V and 6 bases at J, with 12 bases between the two ends. The CDR3 length is 15 residues. The CDR3 bases are TGTGCCAGCTCACCTTCCGGGACGGGTAATTCACCCCTCCACTTT. Translating it yields CASSPSGTGNSPLHF.

This clonotype was seen many times. J is TRBJ2-7 and V is TRBV6-2 or TRBV6-3, with 12 bases that match TRBD2. The length of the CDR3 is 15 residues. Germline CDR1 and CDR2: MNHEY and SVGEGT. V lost 4 bases and J lost 4; bases outside the gene matches: 5. The CDR3 loop reads CASSSGLAGPYEQYF. Here the CDR3 DNA reads TGTGCCAGCAGTTCCGGACTAGCGGGGCCTTACGAGCAGTACTTC.

This chain joins TRBV12-5 and TRBJ2-5; D is ambiguous. Germline CDR1 reads LGHNT; CDR2 reads FRNRAP. There are 15 residues in the CDR3. Trimming left V 2 bases short and J 5 bases short, with 15 bases between. CDR3 in DNA: TGTGCTAGTGGTTTGTCCGGCCTAGGGATCGAGACCCAGTACTTC. This codes for CASGLSGLGIETQYF.

There are many counts of this clonotype. The gene calls are TRBV27 and TRBJ2-7; D remains ambiguous. V gave up 4 bases and J gave up 2 bases, with 12 bases separating them. Germline assignment: CDR1 MNHEY and CDR2 SMNVEV (reference sequence). The CDR3 contains 14 residues. The CDR3 sequence: CASSSSAYTYEQYF. The CDR3 nucleotides are TGTGCCAGCAGTTCCTCCGCCTACACCTACGAGCAGTACTTC.

There are many counts of this clonotype. The J gene is TRBJ2-3, the V gene TRBV5-1; TRBD1 matches at 8 bases. Per the germline V gene, CDR1 is SGHRS and CDR2 is YFSETQ. V dropped 3 bases and J dropped 1; count of bases not matched to a gene: 4. The CDR3 has 15 residues. CDR3 region: CASSWTGQRTDTQYF. The CDR3 DNA reads as TGCGCCAGCAGCTGGACAGGGCAACGCACAGATACGCAGTATTTT. The full variable domain, completed using reference TRBV5-1 and TRBJ2-3, is KAGVTQTPRYLIKTRGQQVTLSCSPISGHRSVSWYQQTPGQGLQFLFEYFSETQRNKGNFPGRFSGRQFSNSRSEMNVSTLELGDSALYLCASSWTGQRTDTQYFGPGTRLTVL.

The sample holds many counts of this clonotype. The gene calls are TRBV5-1 and TRBJ2-1; weak D call: TRBD1 (6 bases). This CDR3 region has 14 residues. From germline, CDR1 is SGHRS and CDR2 YFSETQ. V was shortened by 0 bases and J by 11 bases, with 15 bases between the two germline ends. The CDR3 sequence is CASSLAGDTPKQFF. The CDR3 DNA is TGCGCCAGCAGCTTGGCCGGGGACACCCCAAAGCAGTTCTTC.

This chain uses TRBV7-2 with TRBJ2-5, with 8 bases aligning to TRBD2. J lost 4 bases, V lost 1 base, and 14 bases had no gene match. The CDR3 loop spans 18 amino acids. CDR1 SGHTA and CDR2 FQGNSA come from the germline V gene. The CDR3 DNA follows: TGTGCCAGCAGCTTAGTTGTTTCAATCAGCGCGGGGGGAGAGACCCAGTACTTC. Amino acid sequence: CASSLVVSISAGGETQYF. The entire variable domain, with the rest obtained from reference TRBV7-2 and TRBJ2-5, is as follows: GAGVSQSPSNKVTEKGKDVELRCDPISGHTALYWYRQSLGQGLEFLIYFQGNSAPDKSGLPSDRFSAERTGGSVSTLTIQRTQQEDSAVYLCASSLVVSISAGGETQYFGPGTRLLVL.

This clonotype was found a few times. The V gene is TRBV15, the J gene TRBJ2-3; D not resolved. The CDR3 runs to 13 residues. V lost 7 bases, J lost 1 base, and 9 bases lay in between. Germline V gene data show CDR1 as LNHNV and CDR2 as YYDKDF (reference sequence). For the CDR3, the DNA is TGTGCCACCAAGGTAGGCGGCACAGATACGCAGTATTTT. Encoded protein: CATKVGGTDTQYF.

This clonotype was counted a few times. The chain uses TRBV7-2 and TRBJ2-5, with D possibly TRBD2 on 7 matching bases. CDR3 length: 15 amino acids. V was clipped by 0 bases and J by 5 bases, with 13 bases between them. From germline, CDR1 is SGHTA and CDR2 FQGNSA. CDR3 DNA sequence: TGTGCCAGCAGCTTAGCGGGGGGGCCTATGGAGACCCAGTACTTC. Translation gives CASSLAGGPMETQYF. Together with reference TRBV7-2 and TRBJ2-5, the CDR3 gives the full variable domain: GAGVSQSPSNKVTEKGKDVELRCDPISGHTALYWYRQSLGQGLEFLIYFQGNSAPDKSGLPSDRFSAERTGGSVSTLTIQRTQQEDSAVYLCASSLAGGPMETQYFGPGTRLLVL.

The chain has TRBV7-9 and TRBJ2-4; tentatively, D is TRBD1 (5 bases). Trimming took off 4 bases at V and 1 base at J, with 11 bases between the two ends. The CDR3 has 15 amino acids. Germline lookup yields CDR1 SEHNR and CDR2 FQNEAQ (reference sequence). CDR3 amino acids: CASSSSGSAKNIQYF. Here the CDR3 DNA reads TGTGCCAGCAGCTCATCAGGGTCGGCCAAAAACATTCAGTACTTC.